This passage covers 6 T cell receptor beta chains from one sample sequenced in a study of OX40 agonist ivuxolimab in advanced cancers. Receptors were amplified or captured by the immunoSEQ multiplex PCR assay. Held by TCRdb, this immuneACCESS table contains in-frame sequences only and omits some clones. Under half of the omission traces to an unresolved V gene where checked; the cause of the rest is unknown. For this sample the table gives 75,000 to 100,000 clones, of which around nine tenths were detected only once. Around 0.32% of the sample is held by the ten biggest clonotypes. The material sequenced was CD4+ or CD8+ T cells sorted from blood, taken in a trial of the OX40 agonist ivuxolimab. These receptors came from an adult with an advanced solid tumor such as melanoma, head and neck, liver or kidney cancer.

V and J are TRBV9 and TRBJ2-1; TRBD1 or TRBD2 may be the D gene (6 bases each). Germline V CDR1 and CDR2: SGDLS, YYNGEE. This CDR3 has 14 amino acids. Trimming left V 0 bases short and J 7 bases short, with 11 bases between. The CDR3 is CASSVAIGGNEQFF. The CDR3 DNA is TGTGCCAGCAGCGTAGCGATAGGGGGGAATGAGCAGTTCTTC.

A single count supports this clone. V usage is TRBV11-2 and J usage is TRBJ2-7, with TRBD2 identical over 9 bases. This CDR3 comprises 14 residues. Germline CDR1 SGHAT, CDR2 FQNNGV. J lost 6 bases, V lost 5 bases, and 8 bases had no gene match. CDR3 nucleotides: TGTGCCAGCAGCCTATTAGCGGGAGAGAGCGAGCAGTACTTC. This codes for CASSLLAGESEQYF.

The table lists this clone with a few counts. CDR3: CASSLTGFSNQPQHF. The CDR3 DNA reads as TGTGCCAGCAGTTTGACCGGGTTTAGCAATCAGCCCCAGCATTTT. The chain couples TRBV27 to TRBJ1-5; no firm D call. The V gene's germline CDR1 is MNHEY and CDR2 SMNVEV (reference sequence). The CDR3 totals 15 residues. Deletions cut 3 bases from V and 0 bases from J, with 9 bases between.

The chain employs TRBV18 and TRBJ2-2; tentative D call: TRBD2 (6 bases). The CDR3 loop spans 14 amino acids. Germline V gene sequence: CDR1 KGHSH, CDR2 LQKENI. The ends were cut back, 3 bases at V and 8 bases at J, with 13 bases in the middle. The CDR3 is CASSPGLLTGELFF. The CDR3 region has the DNA TGTGCCAGCTCACCGGGACTTTTAACGGGGGAGCTGTTTTTT.

The rearrangement joins TRBV11-3 to TRBJ2-3, with TRBD2 matching 8 bases. The CDR3 contains 15 residues. Trimming at V came to 4 bases and at J to 8 bases, leaving 11 bases not matched to a gene. The germline V gene encodes CDR1 SGHNT and CDR2 YENEEA. CDR3 residues: CASSSGLADRGTQYF. The CDR3 coding sequence is TGTGCCAGCAGCTCTGGACTAGCAGACAGAGGTACGCAGTATTTT.

In this sample, this clone turned up once. The V gene is TRBV5-4, the J gene TRBJ2-7; possible D gene TRBD2, 6 bases. Germline V lookup: CDR1 SGHNT, CDR2 YYREEE (reference sequence). CDR3 size: 17 residues. With 0 bases removed from V and 0 bases from J, the gap between germline ends came to 16 bases. The CDR3 region is CASSLGIVAGNSYEQYF. CDR3 nucleotides: TGTGCCAGCAGCTTGGGGATTGTGGCGGGGAACTCCTACGAGCAGTACTTC. The full variable domain, its missing parts supplied by reference TRBV5-4 and TRBJ2-7, is ETGVTQSPTHLIKTRGQQVTLRCSSQSGHNTVSWYQQALGQGPQFIFQYYREEENGRGNFPPRFSGLQFPNYSSELNVNALELDDSALYLCASSLGIVAGNSYEQYFGPGTRLTVT.